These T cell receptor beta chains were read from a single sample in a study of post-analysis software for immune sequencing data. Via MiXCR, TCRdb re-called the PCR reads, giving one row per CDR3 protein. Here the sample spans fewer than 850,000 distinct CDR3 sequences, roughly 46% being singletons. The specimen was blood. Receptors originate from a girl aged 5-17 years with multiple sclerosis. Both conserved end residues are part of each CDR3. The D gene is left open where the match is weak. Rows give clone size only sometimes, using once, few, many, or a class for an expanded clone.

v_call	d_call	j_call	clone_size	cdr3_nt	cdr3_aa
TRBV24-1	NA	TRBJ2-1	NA	TGTGCCACCAGTAAAGGACGGGGTGAGCAGTTCTTC	CATSKGRGEQFF
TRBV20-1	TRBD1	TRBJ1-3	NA	TGCAGTGCTAGGCGCCAGGGGGCTGGAAACACCATATATTTT	CSARRQGAGNTIYF
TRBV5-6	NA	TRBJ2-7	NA	TGTGCCAGCAGCTTGGGGACCCACGCATCCTACGAGCAGTACTTC	CASSLGTHASYEQYF
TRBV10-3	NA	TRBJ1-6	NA	TGTGCCATCAGTGACCGGCAGGGCTCACCCCCCCACTTT	CAISDRQGSPPHF
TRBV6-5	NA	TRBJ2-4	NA	TGTGCCAGCAGCCTCCTATTCGGAGGCGGAAACATTCAGTACTTC	CASSLLFGGGNIQYF
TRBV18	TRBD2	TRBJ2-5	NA	TGTGCCAGCTCACCACCCGGTAAACTCGGACTAGCGACGTCGGAGACCCAGTACTTC	CASSPPGKLGLATSETQYF
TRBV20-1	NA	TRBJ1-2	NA	TGCAGTGCTAGAGGGGACGAACGAGACTATGGCTACACCTTC	CSARGDERDYGYTF
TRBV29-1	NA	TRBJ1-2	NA	TGCAGCGTTTCCGACTATGGCTACACCTTC	CSVSDYGYTF
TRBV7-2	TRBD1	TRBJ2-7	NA	TGTGCCAGCAGCTTAGATGGGGGACAGAGCTACGAGCAGTACTTC	CASSLDGGQSYEQYF
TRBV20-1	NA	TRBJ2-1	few	TGCAGTGCTAGTCAGGGGAGCATTAAAGGGAATGAGCAGTTCTTC	CSASQGSIKGNEQFF
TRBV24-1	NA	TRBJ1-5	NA	TGTGCCACCAGTGATTTAAACGACAATCAGCCCCAGCATTTT	CATSDLNDNQPQHF
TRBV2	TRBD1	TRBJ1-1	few	TGTGCCAGCAGTGCCGAGACAGGGGGCACTGAAGCTTTCTTT	CASSAETGGTEAFF
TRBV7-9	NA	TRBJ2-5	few	TGTGCCAGCAGCCCACTAGGGACCTCCGAGACCCAGTACTTC	CASSPLGTSETQYF
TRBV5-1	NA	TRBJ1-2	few	TGCGCCAGCAGCTTGTATGGCAGTGGGAGCTATGGCTACACCTTC	CASSLYGSGSYGYTF
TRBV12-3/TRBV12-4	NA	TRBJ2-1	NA	TGTGCCAGCAGTTGGGGCCGGGCCTCCTACAATGAGCAGTTCTTC	CASSWGRASYNEQFF
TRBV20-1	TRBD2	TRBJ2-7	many	TGCAGTGCTATAGCGGGAGGCTCGGACGAGCAGTACTTC	CSAIAGGSDEQYF
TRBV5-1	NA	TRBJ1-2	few	TGCGCCAGCAGCTTGGGTTCCTCAGCTAACTATGGCTACACCTTC	CASSLGSSANYGYTF
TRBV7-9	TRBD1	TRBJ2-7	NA	TGTGCCAGCAGCTCCTCAGACAGGGGACCCACCTACGAGCAGTACTTC	CASSSSDRGPTYEQYF
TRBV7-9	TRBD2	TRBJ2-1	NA	TGTGCCAGCAGCTTATCATCTAGCGGCGATGAGCAGTTCTTC	CASSLSSSGDEQFF